One sample yielded the 22 T cell receptor beta chains listed below, sequenced in a study of cytomegalovirus exposure and HLA in healthy donors. The PCR was carried out with 60 Vbeta primers and 13 Jbeta primers. Method: immunoSEQ multiplex PCR; TCRdb's copy keeps in-frame clones and lacks some. This table holds over 150,000 clones, 79% found once. Sample: PBMCs. These receptors came from a woman younger than 30 in good health and CMV-seronegative.

On this clone: Within the sample, other DNA sequences also encode this same CDR3. This chain joins TRBV9 and TRBJ2-7, with 13 bases aligning to TRBD2. With V trimmed by 3 bases and J by 3 bases, 3 bases remained unmatched. CDR1 is SGDLS, CDR2 YYNGEE, per germline. The CDR3 is 15 residues long. CDR3 residues: CASSAGTSGVYEQYF. CDR3 sequence (DNA): TGTGCCAGCAGCGCTGGGACTAGCGGGGTCTACGAGCAGTACTTC.

This rearrangement joins TRBV30 to TRBJ2-7, with 9 positions matching TRBD2. This CDR3 contains 12 residues. Germline V gives CDR1 GTSNPN, CDR2 SVGIG (reference sequence). The J segment lost 3 bases and the V segment lost 5 bases, leaving 2 bases of the junction unmatched. This CDR3 reads CAWGSGGYEQYF. CDR3 DNA: TGTGCCTGGGGTAGCGGGGGCTACGAGCAGTACTTC.

The chain combines TRBV18 with TRBJ2-7, with D perhaps matching TRBD1 (6 bases). Looked up from germline, CDR1 is KGHSH and CDR2 is LQKENI. V lost 5 bases and J 3 bases, leaving 11 bases between the germline ends. This CDR3 is 13 amino acids long. The CDR3 DNA sequence: TGTGCCAGCTCAGACAGACAGGACTACGAGCAGTACTTC. It yields the protein CASSDRQDYEQYF.

The chain recombines TRBV30 with TRBJ2-4, with D unclear. CDR1 is GTSNPN and CDR2 is SVGIG in the germline V gene (reference sequence). The CDR3 consists of 15 residues. V gave up 2 bases and J gave up 5 bases, with 16 bases separating them. The CDR3 region has the DNA TGTGCCTGGAGTCCGCCATCCCTTGGAGAAAACATTCAGTACTTC. Protein product: CAWSPPSLGENIQYF.

The DNA for the CDR3 is TGTGCCAGCACCTCTGACTATGGCTACACCTTC. As protein: CASTSDYGYTF. The V call is TRBV11-2, the J call TRBJ1-2; D uncertain. The CDR3 is 11 amino acids. Trimming pared 7 bases from V and 3 bases from J, leaving 6 bases between. Per germline, CDR1 SGHAT and CDR2 FQNNGV.

This chain uses TRBV7-9 with TRBJ1-3, with D unresolved. Germline CDR1 SEHNR, CDR2 FQNEAQ (reference sequence). The CDR3 contains 16 residues. V lost 1 base and J 3 bases, leaving 13 bases between the germline ends. CDR3 protein: CASSLGAGTNGNTIYF. CDR3 sequence (DNA): TGTGCCAGCAGCTTAGGGGCAGGTACAAATGGAAACACCATATATTTT.

This chain connects TRBV6-1 to TRBJ2-7; 8 nucleotides match TRBD1. Per germline, CDR1 MNHNS and CDR2 SASEGT. V lost 4 bases and J lost 2; bases outside the gene matches: 7. The CDR3 runs 15 residues. CDR3 sequence: CASSAGQGRPYEQYF. For the CDR3, the DNA is TGTGCCAGCAGTGCCGGACAGGGACGACCCTACGAGCAGTACTTC.

The CDR3 region has the DNA TGTGCCAGCAGTTCCGGGACTAGCGGGGGCCTCTCCCCTTACAATGAGCAGTTCTTC. Amino acids: CASSSGTSGGLSPYNEQFF. The chain joins TRBV27 to TRBJ2-1; 14 nucleotides line up with TRBD2. Germline CDR1 reads MNHEY; CDR2 reads SMNVEV (reference sequence). V shed 4 bases and J 4 bases; nucleotides not matched to a gene: 12. The CDR3 totals 19 residues.

The rearrangement uses TRBV28 and TRBJ2-7; 7 bases are shared with TRBD1. The germline CDR1 and CDR2 sequences are MDHEN and SYDVKM. The CDR3 runs to 16 residues. V lost 8 bases and J lost 7; bases outside the gene matches: 20. The CDR3 sequence: CASVPLVDRATWEQYF. As DNA, the CDR3 is TGTGCCAGCGTTCCGCTCGTCGACAGGGCTACCTGGGAGCAGTACTTC.

This chain joins TRBV19 and TRBJ1-1, with D perhaps matching TRBD1 (5 bases). CDR1 is LNHDA and CDR2 is SQIVND in the germline V gene (reference sequence). Trimming stripped 1 base from V and 11 bases from J, with 14 bases between. CDR3 length: 13 residues. CDR3 amino acids: CASSIAEGSMAFF. The CDR3, as DNA: TGTGCCAGTAGTATAGCGGAGGGGAGTATGGCTTTCTTT.

The CDR3 protein is CASSIRLAGVDTQYF. In nucleotides, the CDR3 is TGTGCCAGCAGTATTCGACTAGCGGGGGTTGATACGCAGTATTTT. This chain uses TRBV2 with TRBJ2-3; 12 nucleotides agree with TRBD2. This CDR3 is 15 amino acids long. Germline loops: CDR1 SNHLY, CDR2 FYNNEI. V lost 5 bases to trimming and J lost 6 bases; unmatched junction nucleotides: 6.

This chain links TRBV19 with TRBJ1-5, with D perhaps TRBD1 (5 bases). Trimming stripped 3 bases from V and 3 bases from J, with 21 bases between. CDR3 length: 18 residues. Germline V gene sequence: CDR1 LNHDA, CDR2 SQIVND (reference sequence). The CDR3 sequence: CASSMRSYNQQDNQPQHF. CDR3 sequence (DNA): TGTGCCAGTAGTATGAGGTCGTATAATCAACAGGACAATCAGCCCCAGCATTTT.

The V call is TRBV5-6, the J call TRBJ2-3; tentative D call: TRBD2 (7 bases). The germline V and J ends were trimmed by 1 base and 7 bases, with 16 bases remaining between them. The germline gives CDR1 SGHDT, CDR2 YYEEEE. The CDR3 runs to 15 residues. CDR3 sequence: CASSLYAGAGNTQYF. CDR3 sequence (DNA): TGTGCCAGCAGCTTGTATGCGGGGGCCGGTAATACGCAGTATTTT.

V gene TRBV14 combines with J gene TRBJ2-2; D possibly corresponds to TRBD2 (5 bases). The CDR3 loop spans 15 amino acids. Trimming shortened V by 3 bases and J by 7 bases, and 15 bases separated the two germline ends. Germline V gene sequence: CDR1 SGHDN, CDR2 FVKESK. The CDR3 spells CASSQREPRVGELFF. CDR3 nucleotides: TGTGCCAGCAGCCAGAGGGAACCCCGGGTCGGGGAGCTGTTTTTT.

The CDR3 is CSVEDTDSSSNEQFF. CDR3 in DNA: TGCAGCGTTGAAGATACCGACAGTTCGTCCAATGAGCAGTTCTTC. The rearrangement joins TRBV29-1 to TRBJ2-1; tentative D call: TRBD1 (5 bases). This CDR3 spans 15 amino acids. The germline CDR1 and CDR2 sequences are SQVTM and ANQGSEA. V was cut by 0 bases and J by 6 bases, with 15 bases left in between.

The rearrangement uses TRBV7-8 and TRBJ2-7; TRBD2 matches 11 bases. This CDR3 spans 16 amino acids. With 4 bases clipped from V and 5 bases from J, the junction kept 10 bases outside the gene matches. From germline, CDR1 is SGHVS and CDR2 FQNEAQ. The CDR3 loop is CASSSYSGRALNEQYF. As DNA, the CDR3 is TGTGCCAGCAGCTCCTATAGCGGGAGGGCCCTCAACGAGCAGTACTTC.

J is TRBJ1-6 and V is TRBV19; 8 nucleotides line up with TRBD1. The V and J ends lost 8 bases and 5 bases, in that order; junction bases with no gene match: 5. Germline-derived CDR1 and CDR2 are LNHDA and SQIVND (reference sequence). The CDR3 is 14 amino acids. The CDR3 region is CASSGQGNNSPLHF. In nucleotides, the CDR3 is TGTGCCAGTTCCGGACAGGGAAATAATTCACCCCTCCACTTT.

The chain is built from TRBV28 and TRBJ1-1; D unresolved. CDR1 is MDHEN, CDR2 SYDVKM, per germline. V was clipped by 3 bases and J by 6 bases, with 11 bases between them. CDR3 length equals 13 residues. The CDR3 reads CASSFISVAEAFF. In DNA form, the CDR3 reads TGTGCCAGCAGTTTTATTTCGGTCGCTGAAGCTTTCTTT.

The chain links TRBV30 to TRBJ1-5; possible D gene TRBD1, 6 bases. The V end lost 0 bases, the J end lost 0 bases, and 36 bases lay between the germline ends. CDR3 length equals 24 residues. Germline CDR1 and CDR2: GTSNPN and SVGIG (reference sequence). The DNA of the CDR3 is TGTGCCTGGAGTGTACTCCGATATGTTTCTGGGACAACCCAAGACGGGCTTAGCAATCAGCCCCAGCATTTT. It codes for CAWSVLRYVSGTTQDGLSNQPQHF.

The chain recombines TRBV4-3 with TRBJ1-3; D is uncertain. V lost 5 bases, J lost 0 bases, and 11 bases lay in between. CDR1 and CDR2 from the germline V gene are LGHNA and YSLEER. This CDR3 is built from 15 residues. The CDR3 nucleotides are TGCGCCAGCAGCACCCGTGAGGGCTCTGGAAACACCATATATTTT. This gives the protein CASSTREGSGNTIYF.

V is TRBV25-1 and J is TRBJ1-5, with 8 bases matching TRBD1. Unmatched junction bases numbered 10, after V lost 8 bases and J lost 7 bases. The CDR3 sequence is 14 residues long. The germline V gene has CDR1 MGHDK and CDR2 SYGVNS. CDR3 region: CASQDRVEVQPQHF. The CDR3 coding sequence is TGTGCCAGCCAGGACAGGGTGGAAGTCCAGCCCCAGCATTTT.

This clone turned up a few times. The V call is TRBV5-1, the J call TRBJ2-6; 12 nucleotides line up with TRBD1. The CDR3 runs 19 residues. Germline V gene sequence: CDR1 SGHRS, CDR2 YFSETQ. V lost 1 base to trimming and J lost 0 bases; unmatched junction nucleotides: 5. DNA of the CDR3: TGCGCCAGCAGCTTGTTTACGGGACAGGGGGCCTCTGGGGCCAACGTCCTGACTTTC. Translation: CASSLFTGQGASGANVLTF. The variable domain in full, completed from reference TRBV5-1 and TRBJ2-6, reads KAGVTQTPRYLIKTRGQQVTLSCSPISGHRSVSWYQQTPGQGLQFLFEYFSETQRNKGNFPGRFSGRQFSNSRSEMNVSTLELGDSALYLCASSLFTGQGASGANVLTFGAGSRLTVL.